One sample yielded the 6 T cell receptor beta chains listed below, sequenced in a study of shared clonotypes between healthy human individuals. TCRdb keeps only in-frame clones here, not all; method: immunoSEQ multiplex PCR. Here the sample spans 2 million to 2.5 million clones, about nine tenths being singletons. The sample taken for sequencing was naive CD4+ T cells from PBMCs. Subset reported: CD45RA+ positively selected. The receptor source for this set is a man in his late teens or twenties in good health. Some clones in this sample may be carry-over from other donors' samples.

As for this clone: The sample has other DNA sequences that encode this CDR3 too. The chain combines TRBV5-1 with TRBJ2-3; 9 bases fit TRBD1. Germline-derived CDR1 and CDR2 are SGHRS and YFSETQ. The CDR3 contains 16 residues. V shed 0 bases, J shed 0 bases, and the junction held 2 bases outside the gene matches. Here the CDR3 DNA reads TGCGCCAGCAGCTTGGGGACAGGGGCAAGCACAGATACGCAGTATTTT. As protein: CASSLGTGASTDTQYF.

This clone showed up just once. The V gene is TRBV28, the J gene TRBJ1-1; D uncertain. The CDR3 spans 14 residues. The germline V gene has CDR1 MDHEN and CDR2 SYDVKM. V lost 5 bases and J lost 0, with 10 bases in between. CDR3 DNA sequence: TGTGCCAGCAGTACCCAGACGATGAACACTGAAGCTTTCTTT. Translation gives CASSTQTMNTEAFF.

The chain links TRBV10-3 to TRBJ1-2, with D possibly TRBD1 on 6 matching bases. The CDR3 loop spans 13 amino acids. V lost 6 bases to trimming and J lost 4 bases, with 12 bases between them. Per the germline V gene, CDR1 is ENHRY and CDR2 is SYGVKD. The CDR3 DNA is TGTGCCATCAGCCGCGGGACAACCTATGGCTACACCTTC. Protein product: CAISRGTTYGYTF.

V and J are TRBV10-3 and TRBJ2-5; TRBD1 agrees at 8 bases. V dropped 4 bases and J dropped 5; count of bases not matched to a gene: 6. This CDR3 has 14 amino acids. Per the germline V gene, CDR1 is ENHRY and CDR2 is SYGVKD. The CDR3 here is CAISATGGYETQYF. The CDR3, as DNA: TGTGCCATCAGTGCCACAGGGGGATATGAGACCCAGTACTTC.

Concerning this clone: This specimen includes other DNA sequences encoding the same CDR3. This chain connects TRBV14 to TRBJ1-3, with unresolved D. Germline CDR1 reads SGHDN; CDR2 reads FVKESK. V lost 4 bases and J lost 2, with 6 bases in between. The CDR3 is 13 residues long. CDR3 region: CASSRRAGNTIYF. For the CDR3, the DNA is TGTGCCAGCAGCCGCCGGGCTGGAAACACCATATATTTT.

V and J are TRBV10-3 and TRBJ2-1; D is uncertain. The CDR3 contains 16 residues. Per germline, CDR1 ENHRY and CDR2 SYGVKD. The V end was cut by 3 bases, the J end by 0 bases, with 12 bases between. The CDR3 sequence is CAISDGVSVSYNEQFF. Here the CDR3 DNA reads TGTGCCATCAGTGATGGGGTATCCGTCTCCTACAATGAGCAGTTCTTC.